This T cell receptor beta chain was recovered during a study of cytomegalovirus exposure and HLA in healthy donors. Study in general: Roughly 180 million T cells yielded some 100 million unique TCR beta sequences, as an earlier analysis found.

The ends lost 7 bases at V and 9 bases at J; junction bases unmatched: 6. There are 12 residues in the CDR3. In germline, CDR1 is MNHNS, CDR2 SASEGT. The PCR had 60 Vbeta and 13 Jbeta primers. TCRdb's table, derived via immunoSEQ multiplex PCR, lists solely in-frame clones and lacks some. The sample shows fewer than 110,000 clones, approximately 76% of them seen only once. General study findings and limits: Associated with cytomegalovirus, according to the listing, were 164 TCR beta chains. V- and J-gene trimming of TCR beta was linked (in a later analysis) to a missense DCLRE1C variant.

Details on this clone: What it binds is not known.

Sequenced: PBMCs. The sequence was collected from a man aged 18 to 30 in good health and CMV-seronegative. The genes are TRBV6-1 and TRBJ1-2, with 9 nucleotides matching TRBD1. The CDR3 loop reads CASMGQGVRYTF. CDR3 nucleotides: TGTGCCAGCATGGGACAGGGCGTTCGCTACACCTTC.